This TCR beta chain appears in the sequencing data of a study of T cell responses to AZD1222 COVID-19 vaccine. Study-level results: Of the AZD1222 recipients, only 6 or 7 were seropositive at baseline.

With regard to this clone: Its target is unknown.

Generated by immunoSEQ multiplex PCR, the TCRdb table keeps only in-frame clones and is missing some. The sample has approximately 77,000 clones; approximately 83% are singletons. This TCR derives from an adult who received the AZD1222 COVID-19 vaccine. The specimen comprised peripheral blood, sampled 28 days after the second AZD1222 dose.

Written as DNA, the CDR3 is TGTGCCAGCAGCGAAGGCCCGGGGGCAGATACGCAGTATTTT. Residues: CASSEGPGADTQYF. The gene calls are TRBV9 and TRBJ2-3, with a weak D call TRBD2 (6 bases). Looked up from germline, CDR1 is SGDLS and CDR2 is YYNGEE. CDR3 length equals 14 residues. The V gene lost 3 bases and the J gene lost 4 bases, with 12 bases spanning the gap.